A selection of T cell receptor beta chains follows, all from one sample in a study of CXCR3-negative and CXCR3-positive naive CD8 T cells. Following a re-call of the 5' RACE reads, TCRdb has one entry per CDR3 protein and lacks DNA. This sample's clone table lists around 60,000 distinct CDR3 sequences. The source material was naive CXCR3+ CD8+ T cells from blood. Receptor source: a human donor in good health. Some clones in this sample may be carry-over from other donors' samples. Both conserved end residues are part of each CDR3. Clone size is not always given. Where it is, it says once, few, many or a class for expanded clones.

.	TRBV5-1	TRBJ2-1	CASSLGRGDDEQFF
.	TRBV7-3	TRBJ2-3	CASSFWEGGDTDTQYF
.	TRBV20-1	TRBJ2-7	CSARLGDFLEQYF
.	TRBV10-3	TRBJ2-1	CAISESGGSSYNEQFF
.	TRBV4-1	TRBJ2-5	CASSQVKGETQYF
.	TRBV5-5	TRBJ2-3	CASSQGIEAVTDTQYF
.	TRBV10-1	TRBJ2-3	CASSGSYTQYF
.	TRBV10-3	TRBJ2-7	CAISEFRPQGYEQYF
.	TRBV25-1	TRBJ2-2	CASSEWAGDTGELFF
.	TRBV6-6	TRBJ1-5	CASMAGRGAWSNQPQHF
.	TRBV10-3	TRBJ1-1	CAISDGTDPTEAFF
.	TRBV4-2	TRBJ1-2	CASSLATYGYTF
.	TRBV7-2	TRBJ2-6	CASRFPAGANVLTF
.	TRBV4-1	TRBJ1-1	CASSQDDRSLNTEAFF
.	TRBV5-1	TRBJ2-7	CASTRDRGREQYF
.	TRBV7-8	TRBJ2-5	CASSRDGETQYF
.	TRBV15	TRBJ1-1	CATSRDKGQPEAFF
.	TRBV20-1	TRBJ1-1	CSARVGGGTEAFF
.	TRBV7-3	TRBJ1-1	CASSLMGEGTEAFF
.	TRBV29-1	TRBJ1-2	CSVHGTGVYGYTF
.	TRBV12-3/TRBV12-4	TRBJ2-2	CASSSSPGSGELFF
.	TRBV24-1	TRBJ2-2	CATSDLNPATGELFF
.	TRBV12-2	TRBJ1-6	CASRLGGGSPLHF
.	TRBV7-6	TRBJ2-2	CASSLLSQGLRELFF
.	TRBV29-1	TRBJ2-1	CSVDPRVGVDEQFF
.	TRBV7-3	TRBJ1-1	CASTTGQIEAFF
.	TRBV15	TRBJ2-1	CATSRDPDAGNEQFF
.	TRBV6-6	TRBJ1-1	CASSYLGGQGGKYTEAFF
.	TRBV7-3	TRBJ2-1	CASSLSGATLYNEQFF
.	TRBV5-5	TRBJ1-1	CASSSGELDTEAFF
.	TRBV28	TRBJ1-2	CASSGVQGGYGYTF
.	TRBV27	TRBJ2-1	CASSLFGGNEQFF
.	TRBV28	TRBJ1-2	CVSDSGYYGYTF
.	TRBV29-1	TRBJ2-1	CSVLRGGGYEQFF
.	TRBV2	TRBJ2-7	CAGGTGQTYEQYF
.	TRBV4-3	TRBJ2-3	CASSHGRGGPDTQYF
.	TRBV7-3	TRBJ2-1	CASSSGGPNYNEQFF
.	TRBV11-2	TRBJ1-1	CASSLEGLNTEAFF
.	TRBV19	TRBJ1-3	CASSPGTASGNTIYF
.	TRBV5-1	TRBJ2-7	CASSVDATYEQYF
.	TRBV11-2	TRBJ2-1	CASSLGPRDVDEQFF
.	TRBV5-6	TRBJ1-1	CASSLVNTEAFF
.	TRBV27	TRBJ2-7	CASSFQGRYEQYF
.	TRBV7-6	TRBJ2-1	CASSPTSGGTYNEQFF
.	TRBV12-3/TRBV12-4	TRBJ1-5	CASSFSEGSNQPQHF
medium-sized	TRBV7-7	TRBJ1-3	CASSSGQGTSGNTIYF
.	TRBV7-9	TRBJ2-7	CASSLQGWEFEQYF
.	TRBV7-9	TRBJ2-4	CASSPAGETRRYF
.	TRBV6-4	TRBJ2-2	CASSDSTEDTGELFF
.	TRBV28	TRBJ1-5	CASSFPSELPGSFRNQPQHF
.	TRBV27	TRBJ2-1	CASSLDRDYNEQFF
.	TRBV7-2	TRBJ2-2	CASSYLAGQQNTGELFF
.	TRBV2	TRBJ2-7	CACVGGSSYEQYF
.	TRBV11-3	TRBJ2-7	CASSPDGQGPSYEQYF
.	TRBV9	TRBJ2-5	CASSWGRTSEETQYF